This T cell receptor beta chain was obtained from a study of CD8 T cells in ankylosing spondylitis. TCRdb re-called the 5' RACE reads with MiXCR, one entry per CDR3 protein. This sample has 250,000 to 350,000 distinct CDR3 sequences, with roughly 20% found just once. Material for sequencing was blood, either unsorted or a sorted T cell fraction (not recorded which). The sequence was collected from a female donor with ankylosing spondylitis or in good health (not recorded which).

CDR3 coding DNA: TGTGCCAGCAGCGTATGGGGGGGGACACAAGAGACCCAGTACTTC. It yields the protein CASSVWGGTQETQYF. V is TRBV7-2 and J is TRBJ2-5, with a weak D call TRBD2 (7 bases). The germline V gene encodes CDR1 SGHTA and CDR2 FQGNSA. The CDR3 spans 15 residues. The ends were cut back, 5 bases at V and 2 bases at J, with 15 bases in the middle.